Shown below are 25 T cell receptor beta chains from a single sample sequenced in a study of TIL therapy for anti-PD-1-resistant metastatic lung cancer (dated by TCRdb to 2020 to 2022). TCR beta CDR3 regions were amplified from genomic DNA by bias-controlled multiplex PCR with the immunoSEQ v3 hsTCRB kit. TCRdb mirrors the immuneACCESS table, restricted to in-frame sequences. Some clones are absent from its copies; in checked studies, under half trace to an unresolved V gene, and the reason for the others is unknown. The sample has around 59,000 clones on record, about 69% of them singletons. Approximately 7% of the sample is held by the ten biggest clonotypes. Reading the label with the study, this specimen's time point is: pre-treatment sample, taken before nivolumab and TIL therapy. Sample: blood, taken at baseline. Every receptor here comes from a person aged 25 to 80 with non-small cell lung cancer.

CDR3 bases: TGTGCCAGTAGTATAAGCGGGAGTGGGGAGACCCAGTACTTC. This codes for CASSISGSGETQYF. V usage is TRBV19 and J usage is TRBJ2-5; TRBD2 matches 8 bases. The CDR3 is made up of 14 amino acids. The V gene's germline CDR1 is LNHDA and CDR2 SQIVND (reference sequence). The junction had 4 bases not matched to a gene; V was cut back by 2 bases and J by 5 bases.

The J gene is TRBJ2-5, the V gene TRBV6-6; 9 bases are a match to TRBD1. CDR1 and CDR2 from the germline V gene are MNHNY and SVGAGI (reference sequence). The CDR3 consists of 15 residues. V shed 5 bases and J 5 bases; nucleotides not matched to a gene: 9. CDR3 nucleotide sequence: TGTGCCAGCAGTGCCGGGACAGGGCTTCACGAGACCCAGTACTTC. Amino acid sequence: CASSAGTGLHETQYF.

The rearrangement uses TRBV5-4 and TRBJ1-1; tentatively, D is TRBD1 (6 bases). The V end lost 2 bases, the J end lost 5 bases, and 19 bases lay between the germline ends. The CDR3 is 16 amino acids. Germline V CDR1 and CDR2: SGHNT, YYREEE (reference sequence). CDR3 sequence: CASSLRDRGGATEAFF. CDR3 nucleotides: TGTGCCAGCAGCTTAAGGGATCGGGGGGGCGCGACTGAAGCTTTCTTT.

This clone occurred once. This chain uses TRBV29-1 with TRBJ1-2; D gene uncertain. The germline gives CDR1 SQVTM, CDR2 ANQGSEA. Trimming took 0 bases from V and 6 from J, leaving 17 bases between them. The CDR3 has 15 residues. DNA of the CDR3: TGCAGCGTTGAAGAGTTGGGGTCAGGTATTGATGGCTACACCTTC. Translating gives CSVEELGSGIDGYTF.

J is TRBJ2-5 and V is TRBV5-4; TRBD2 might be the D (6 bases). Germline lookup yields CDR1 SGHNT and CDR2 YYREEE (reference sequence). There are 15 residues in the CDR3. With 3 bases removed from V and 5 bases from J, the gap between germline ends came to 17 bases. CDR3 residues: CASSSSGTGRETQYF. The CDR3 DNA sequence: TGTGCCAGCAGCTCCTCCGGGACTGGCCGGGAGACCCAGTACTTC.

The V gene is TRBV4-1, the J gene TRBJ2-1; 7 bases are a match to TRBD1. CDR1 and CDR2 (germline): MGHRA, YSYEKL. V dropped 5 bases and J dropped 10; count of bases not matched to a gene: 8. CDR3 length equals 13 residues. As DNA, the CDR3 is TGCGCCAGCAGCAGACAGGGCCGGGGAGAGCAGTTCTTC. Residues: CASSRQGRGEQFF.

The CDR3 DNA sequence: TGTGCCACACAAGCGGGACAGGGTCGCTCGGAGCTGTTTTTT. Its protein product is CATQAGQGRSELFF. The chain combines TRBV15 with TRBJ2-2; 9 nucleotides agree with TRBD1. Germline V gene lookup returns CDR1 LNHNV and CDR2 YYDKDF (reference sequence). Trimming at V came to 9 bases and at J to 10 bases, leaving 12 bases not matched to a gene. The CDR3 covers 14 residues.

The chain couples TRBV11-3 to TRBJ1-1; 10 bases agree with TRBD1. Trimming removed 5 bases from V and 0 bases from J; junction bases left unmatched: 6. The CDR3 extends over 16 amino acids. Germline CDR1 is SGHNT and CDR2 is YENEEA. Here the CDR3 DNA reads TGTGCCAGCAGCAAAAGCGGGACAGGGGTGAACACTGAAGCTTTCTTT. This gives the protein CASSKSGTGVNTEAFF.

The chain combines TRBV29-1 with TRBJ2-7; no firm D call. Deletions cut 7 bases from V and 0 bases from J, with 13 bases between. The CDR3 has 13 residues. Looked up from germline, CDR1 is SQVTM and CDR2 is ANQGSEA. The CDR3 region has the DNA TGCAGCGCCCAATACATCAGCTCCTACGAGCAGTACTTC. Translation: CSAQYISSYEQYF.

The rearrangement links TRBV2 to TRBJ2-7; 11 bases are shared with TRBD2. The CDR3 loop spans 14 amino acids. CDR1 is SNHLY and CDR2 is FYNNEI in the germline V gene. Germline trimming cut 4 bases from V and 10 bases from J; bases unmatched to any gene: 9. CDR3: CASSGALAGVSQYF. In nucleotides, the CDR3 is TGTGCCAGCAGTGGGGCACTAGCGGGGGTTTCTCAGTACTTC.

The chain uses TRBV9 and TRBJ1-2, with D tentatively TRBD1 (5 bases). Looked up from germline, CDR1 is SGDLS and CDR2 is YYNGEE. This CDR3 has 14 amino acids. V was cut by 3 bases and J by 7 bases, with 16 bases left in between. The chain's CDR3 is CASSAHLGVGGYTF. For the CDR3, the DNA is TGTGCCAGCAGCGCCCACCTAGGGGTTGGTGGCTACACCTTC.

This clone has a count of ten or more. V and J are TRBV15 and TRBJ2-2; D unresolved. V lost 5 bases to trimming and J lost 5 bases, with 9 bases between them. The CDR3 is 13 residues long. The germline CDR1 and CDR2 sequences are LNHNV and YYDKDF (reference sequence). DNA for the CDR3: TGTGCCACCAGCGTTATTGGGACCGGGGAGCTGTTTTTT. This sequence encodes CATSVIGTGELFF.

The chain combines TRBV10-3 with TRBJ2-7; D is possibly TRBD2 (6 bases). Germline V gene lookup returns CDR1 ENHRY and CDR2 SYGVKD. The CDR3 has 13 residues. Between the trimmed V and J ends, which lost 3 bases and 2 bases, there was a span of 8 bases. For the CDR3, the DNA is TGTGCCATCAGTGATCGGGGGACCTACGAGCAGTACTTC. Translated: CAISDRGTYEQYF.

This clone appeared a single time. The chain carries TRBV29-1 and TRBJ1-1; D not resolved. V was cut by 5 bases and J by 0 bases, with 7 bases left in between. This CDR3 spans 12 amino acids. CDR1 and CDR2 from the germline V gene are SQVTM and ANQGSEA. The CDR3 bases are TGCAGCGTTCGCGGCTTGAACACTGAAGCTTTCTTT. Translation gives CSVRGLNTEAFF.

This chain connects TRBV7-9 to TRBJ2-2; D perhaps matches TRBD2 (6 bases). Germline V gene lookup returns CDR1 SEHNR and CDR2 FQNEAQ (reference sequence). The CDR3 consists of 15 residues. Trimming pared 5 bases from V and 4 bases from J, leaving 14 bases between. The CDR3 region has the DNA TGTGCCAGCAGCCCGGGAGCCTTGGGCACCGGGGAGCTGTTTTTT. Translation gives CASSPGALGTGELFF.

This chain connects TRBV30 to TRBJ1-5, with TRBD1 as a possible D gene (5 bases). Germline assignment: CDR1 GTSNPN and CDR2 SVGIG (reference sequence). With 2 bases removed from V and 0 bases from J, the gap between germline ends came to 11 bases. The CDR3 has 15 residues. CDR3 sequence (DNA): TGTGCCTGGAGTCCCCACGGGGGTAGCAATCAGCCCCAGCATTTT. It codes for CAWSPHGGSNQPQHF.

This clone has a count of ten or more. This CDR3 is also generated by other DNA sequences in the sample. This chain joins TRBV2 and TRBJ1-1; D uncertain. In germline, CDR1 is SNHLY, CDR2 FYNNEI. CDR3 length: 14 residues. The V end was cut by 8 bases, the J end by 0 bases, with 13 bases between. In DNA, the CDR3 is TGTGCCAGCCGAGAGGGTAGGATGAACACTGAAGCTTTCTTT. Its protein is CASREGRMNTEAFF. Using reference TRBV2 and TRBJ1-1 for the parts outside the CDR3, the full variable domain is EPEVTQTPSHQVTQMGQEVILRCVPISNHLYFYWYRQILGQKVEFLVSFYNNEISEKSEIFDDQFSVERPDGSNFTLKIRSTKLEDSAMYFCASREGRMNTEAFFGQGTRLTVV.

This clone has only a few counts. The chain carries TRBV28 and TRBJ1-5; TRBD1 matches at 9 bases. The CDR3 contains 13 residues. Germline lookup yields CDR1 MDHEN and CDR2 SYDVKM. V trimming: 8 bases; J trimming: 4 bases; junction bases outside the gene matches: 3. This chain's CDR3 is CASEGTGNQPQHF. The CDR3 DNA reads TGTGCCAGCGAAGGGACAGGGAATCAGCCCCAGCATTTT.

The chain is built from TRBV14 and TRBJ2-3; D may match TRBD1 or TRBD2 (7 bases each). Germline assignment: CDR1 SGHDN and CDR2 FVKESK. This CDR3 has 16 residues. Deletions cut 7 bases from V and 4 bases from J, with 21 bases between. CDR3 DNA sequence: TGTGCCAGCAACTCGGGAGGCCCAGGGGGTGCAGATACGCAGTATTTT. Protein sequence: CASNSGGPGGADTQYF.

J is TRBJ2-7 and V is TRBV9; tentatively, D is TRBD1 (6 bases). V shed 0 bases and J shed 5 bases, with 12 bases lying between them. Germline V lookup: CDR1 SGDLS, CDR2 YYNGEE. This CDR3 comprises 14 residues. The CDR3 spells CASSVVRTDHEQYF. Written as DNA, the CDR3 is TGTGCCAGCAGCGTAGTGAGGACAGACCACGAGCAGTACTTC.

This clone was recorded a few times. This rearrangement joins TRBV9 to TRBJ2-6; the D gene is possibly TRBD2 (7 bases). The germline gives CDR1 SGDLS, CDR2 YYNGEE. The V gene lost 4 bases and the J gene lost 0 bases, with 20 bases spanning the gap. CDR3 size: 19 residues. CDR3 nucleotides: TGTGCCAGCAGCCCCAGATGGGGGGGCGCAACCTCTGGGGCCAACGTCCTGACTTTC. It translates to CASSPRWGGATSGANVLTF. Full variable domain (remainder filled in from reference TRBV9 and TRBJ2-6): DSGVTQTPKHLITATGQRVTLRCSPRSGDLSVYWYQQSLDQGLQFLIQYYNGEERAKGNILERFSAQQFPDLHSELNLSSLELGDSALYFCASSPRWGGATSGANVLTFGAGSRLTVL.

The chain couples TRBV11-2 to TRBJ2-5; perhaps TRBD1 as D (6 bases). Per the germline V gene, CDR1 is SGHAT and CDR2 is FQNNGV. V was clipped by 4 bases and J by 13 bases, with 19 bases between them. This CDR3 contains 13 residues. The CDR3 is CASSSPRDKFWYF. The DNA of the CDR3 is TGTGCCAGCAGCTCGCCCCGGGACAAATTTTGGTACTTC.

The CDR3 sequence: CASSQGLAGPDTQYF. The CDR3 DNA reads as TGCGCCAGCAGCCAAGGACTAGCGGGGCCTGATACGCAGTATTTT. The chain combines TRBV4-1 with TRBJ2-3; 11 nucleotides agree with TRBD2. The CDR3 extends over 15 amino acids. Per the germline V gene, CDR1 is MGHRA and CDR2 is YSYEKL. After removal of 1 base from V and 6 bases from J, the junction contained 3 bases not matched to a gene.

V is TRBV5-1 and J is TRBJ2-2; 10 bases agree with TRBD2. CDR3 length: 15 residues. Unmatched junction bases numbered 3, after V lost 1 base and J lost 6 bases. Germline V gives CDR1 SGHRS, CDR2 YFSETQ. The CDR3 is CASSLIAGGPGELFF. The CDR3 DNA reads TGCGCCAGCAGCTTGATAGCGGGGGGCCCCGGGGAGCTGTTTTTT.

V gene TRBV11-2 combines with J gene TRBJ1-1; perhaps TRBD1 as D (6 bases). The V gene's germline CDR1 is SGHAT and CDR2 FQNNGV. This CDR3 region has 14 residues. The V end lost 0 bases, the J end lost 6 bases, and 11 bases lay between the germline ends. The CDR3 spells CASSLDGPGAEAFF. CDR3 in DNA: TGTGCCAGCAGCTTAGATGGGCCAGGGGCTGAAGCTTTCTTT.